This T cell receptor beta chain was documented in a study of shared clonotypes between healthy human individuals. Study-level results: In this cohort, only blood was sampled, and tissue repertoires likely differ.

This CDR3 has 15 residues. Trimming took 2 bases from V and 3 from J; bases not matched to a gene: 5. Germline CDR1 is MNHEY and CDR2 is SVGAGI. Assay: immunoSEQ multiplex PCR; the TCRdb copy retains only in-frame clones and omits some. Among roughly 850,000 clones listed, roughly 96% were seen once. Selected positively for CCR7 and CD45RO-negative, naive CD8 cells excluded terminally differentiated effector memory CD45RA+ cells. The donors were all Caucasian adults (living in Nashville, Tennessee). Turning to this clone: Its matching antigen is unknown.

The receptor was isolated from a man aged 25 to 45 in good health. Sequenced input: naive CD8+ T cells sorted from blood. J is TRBJ2-7 and V is TRBV6-5, with 9 bases aligning to TRBD2. The CDR3 sequence is CASSYSSGSGYEQYF. The CDR3 DNA follows: TGTGCCAGCAGTTACAGTAGCGGGAGCGGCTACGAGCAGTACTTC.